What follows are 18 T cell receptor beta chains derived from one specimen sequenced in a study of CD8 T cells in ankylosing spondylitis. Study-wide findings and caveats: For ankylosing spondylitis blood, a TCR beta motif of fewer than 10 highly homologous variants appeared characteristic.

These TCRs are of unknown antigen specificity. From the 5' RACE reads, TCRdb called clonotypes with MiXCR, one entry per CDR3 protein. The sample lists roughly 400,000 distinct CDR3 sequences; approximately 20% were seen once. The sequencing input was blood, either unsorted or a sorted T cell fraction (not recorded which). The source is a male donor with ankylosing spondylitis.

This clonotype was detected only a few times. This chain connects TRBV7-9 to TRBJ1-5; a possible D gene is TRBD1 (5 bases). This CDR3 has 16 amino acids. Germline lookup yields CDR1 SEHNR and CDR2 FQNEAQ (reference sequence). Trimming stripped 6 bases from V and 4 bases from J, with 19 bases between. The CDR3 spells CASSRGDPRLNQPQHF. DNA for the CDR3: TGTGCCAGCAGTCGTGGGGACCCCCGTCTAAATCAGCCCCAGCATTTT.

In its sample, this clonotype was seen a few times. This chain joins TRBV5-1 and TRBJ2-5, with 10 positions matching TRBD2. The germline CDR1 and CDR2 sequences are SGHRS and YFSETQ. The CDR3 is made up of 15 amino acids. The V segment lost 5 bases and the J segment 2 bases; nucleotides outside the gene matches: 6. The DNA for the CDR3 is TGCGCCAGCAGGCCCGGGACTAGCGATCAAGAGACCCAGTACTTC. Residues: CASRPGTSDQETQYF.

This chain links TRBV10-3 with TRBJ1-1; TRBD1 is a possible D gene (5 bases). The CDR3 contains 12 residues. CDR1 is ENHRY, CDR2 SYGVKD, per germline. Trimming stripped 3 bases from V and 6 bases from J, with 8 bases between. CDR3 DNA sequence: TGTGCCATCAGTGAACAGGTTTCTGAAGCTTTCTTT. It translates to CAISEQVSEAFF.

This CDR3 reads CAGRTGGLAHEQFF. The CDR3 DNA reads TGTGCCGGGAGAACAGGGGGCCTGGCCCATGAGCAGTTCTTC. The chain is built from TRBV28 and TRBJ2-1, with TRBD1 identical over 9 bases. Germline CDR1 MDHEN, CDR2 SYDVKM. The CDR3 is made up of 14 amino acids. V lost 11 bases to trimming and J lost 8 bases; unmatched junction nucleotides: 13.

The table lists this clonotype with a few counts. The DNA of the CDR3 is TGTGCCAGCAGCCACCGGGACAGGGCGTTCCGTCAGCCCCAGCATTTT. Encoded protein: CASSHRDRAFRQPQHF. This chain links TRBV21-1 with TRBJ1-5; the table calls TRBD1, which could not be checked here. TRBV21-1 is marked as a pseudogene. The CDR3 runs 16 residues.

The CDR3 protein is CASSQAGTEAFF. DNA for the CDR3: TGTGCCAGCAGCCAAGCAGGGACAGAAGCTTTCTTT. The chain links TRBV3-1 to TRBJ1-1, with D tentatively TRBD1 (6 bases). The CDR3 has 12 amino acids. Trimming left V 1 base short and J 8 bases short, with 8 bases between. CDR1 is LGHDT, CDR2 YNNKEL, per germline (reference sequence).

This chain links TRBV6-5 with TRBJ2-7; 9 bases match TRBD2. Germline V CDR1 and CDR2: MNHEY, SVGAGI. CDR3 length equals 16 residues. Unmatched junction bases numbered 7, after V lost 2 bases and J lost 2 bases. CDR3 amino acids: CASSYASVAGAYEQYF. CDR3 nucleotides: TGTGCCAGCAGTTACGCGTCAGTAGCGGGAGCCTACGAGCAGTACTTC.

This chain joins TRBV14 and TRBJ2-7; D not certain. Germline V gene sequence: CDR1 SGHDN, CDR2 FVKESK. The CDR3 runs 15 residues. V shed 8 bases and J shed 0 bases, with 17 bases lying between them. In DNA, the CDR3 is TGTGCCAGCGCCGGGCGGCCTAATCCCTCCTACGAGCAGTACTTC. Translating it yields CASAGRPNPSYEQYF.

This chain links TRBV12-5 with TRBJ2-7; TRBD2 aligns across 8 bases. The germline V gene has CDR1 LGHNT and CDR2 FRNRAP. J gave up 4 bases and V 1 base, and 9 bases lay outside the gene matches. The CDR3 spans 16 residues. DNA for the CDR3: TGTGCTAGTGGTTTGGGGACTAGCCTAGCCCCTTACGAGCAGTACTTC. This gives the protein CASGLGTSLAPYEQYF.

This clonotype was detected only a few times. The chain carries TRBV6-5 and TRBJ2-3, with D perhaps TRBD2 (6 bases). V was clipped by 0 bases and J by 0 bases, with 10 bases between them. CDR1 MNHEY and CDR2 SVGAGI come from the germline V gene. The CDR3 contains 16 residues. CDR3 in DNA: TGTGCCAGCAGTTACTCGAGTGGGGGGAGCACAGATACGCAGTATTTT. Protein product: CASSYSSGGSTDTQYF.

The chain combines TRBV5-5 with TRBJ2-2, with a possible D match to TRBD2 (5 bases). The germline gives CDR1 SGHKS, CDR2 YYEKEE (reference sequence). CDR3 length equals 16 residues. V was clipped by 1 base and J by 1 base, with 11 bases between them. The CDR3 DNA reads TGTGCCAGCAGCTTGTTTTGGGGAGTGAACACCGGGGAGCTGTTTTTT. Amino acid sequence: CASSLFWGVNTGELFF.

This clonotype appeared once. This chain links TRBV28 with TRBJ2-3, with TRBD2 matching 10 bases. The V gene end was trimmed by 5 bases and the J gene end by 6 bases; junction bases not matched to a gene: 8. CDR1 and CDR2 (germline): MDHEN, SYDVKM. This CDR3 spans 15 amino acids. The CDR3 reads CASSTPSGRHDTQYF. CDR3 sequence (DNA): TGTGCCAGCAGTACACCTAGCGGGAGACATGATACGCAGTATTTT.

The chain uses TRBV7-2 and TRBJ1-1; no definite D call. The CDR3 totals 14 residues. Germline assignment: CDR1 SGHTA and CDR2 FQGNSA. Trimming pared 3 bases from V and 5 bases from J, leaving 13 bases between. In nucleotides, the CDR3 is TGTGCCAGCAGCTTTCTCCGGTCGAGGACTGAAGCTTTCTTT. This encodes CASSFLRSRTEAFF.

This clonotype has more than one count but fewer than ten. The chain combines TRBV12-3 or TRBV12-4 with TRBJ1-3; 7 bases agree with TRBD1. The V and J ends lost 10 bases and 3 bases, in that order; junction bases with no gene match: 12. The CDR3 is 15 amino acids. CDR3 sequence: CATTAGRGFGNTIYF. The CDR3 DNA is TGTGCCACCACCGCGGGCAGGGGGTTTGGAAACACCATATATTTT.

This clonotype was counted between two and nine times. The CDR3 is CASSWSSNGELFF. The CDR3 DNA sequence: TGTGCCAGCAGCTGGAGTAGTAACGGGGAGCTGTTTTTT. This sequence joins TRBV5-5 and TRBJ2-2; D is unresolved. Trimming removed 3 bases at V and 7 bases at J, with 10 bases between. Germline loops: CDR1 SGHKS, CDR2 YYEKEE (reference sequence). CDR3 length: 13 amino acids.

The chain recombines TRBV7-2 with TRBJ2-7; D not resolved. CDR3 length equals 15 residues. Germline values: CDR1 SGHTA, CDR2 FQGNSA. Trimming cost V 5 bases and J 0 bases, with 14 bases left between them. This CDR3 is CASSLRTGTSYEQYF. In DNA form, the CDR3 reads TGTGCCAGCAGCCTTCGCACGGGTACCTCCTACGAGCAGTACTTC.

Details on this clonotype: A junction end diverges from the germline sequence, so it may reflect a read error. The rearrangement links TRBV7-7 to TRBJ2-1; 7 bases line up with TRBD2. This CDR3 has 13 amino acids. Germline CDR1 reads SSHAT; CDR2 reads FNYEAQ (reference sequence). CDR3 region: CASSSAGVDEQFF. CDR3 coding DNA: TGTGCTAGCAGTTCGGCGGGAGTGGATGAGCAGTTCTTC. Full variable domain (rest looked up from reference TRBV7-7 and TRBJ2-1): GAGVSQSPRYKVTKRGQDVTLRCDPISSHATLYWYQQALGQGPEFLTYFNYEAQPDKSGLPSDRFSAERPEGSISTLTIQRTEQRDSAMYRCASSSAGVDEQFFGPGTRLTVL.

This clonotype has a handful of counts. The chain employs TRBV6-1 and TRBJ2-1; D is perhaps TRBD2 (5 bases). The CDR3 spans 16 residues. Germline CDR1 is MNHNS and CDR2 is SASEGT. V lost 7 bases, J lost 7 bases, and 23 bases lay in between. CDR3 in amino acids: CASTVTGVPNLNEQFF. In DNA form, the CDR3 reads TGTGCCAGCACCGTGACCGGGGTCCCAAACCTTAATGAGCAGTTCTTC.